This note documents a single T cell receptor beta chain sequence. The antigen this receptor binds is unknown. No per-base quality is available; no much larger clone lies one base away. This specimen belongs to a study of T-cell memory formation after mild COVID-19 (TCRdb year 2021). Describing the broader study: Most TCR sequence clusters were specific to one of the two donors. T-cell clones expanding and contracting after mild COVID-19 in a couple of donors were tracked by longitudinal TCRalpha and TCRbeta repertoire sequencing. The cohort comprised two young, previously healthy adult volunteers, one female and one male. The paper as a whole reports these results and caveats: The detection of some responding clones in pre-infection memory suggests that pre-existing cross-reactive memory T cells joined the SARS-CoV-2 response. Clones that contracted from day 15 to 85 showed balanced CD4/CD8 phenotypes, whereas a second wave of clones that expanded from day 15 to 37 leaned towards CD4+. Contracting CD4+ clones turned up mainly in the CM and EM memory subsets, whereas EMRA was where CD8+ clones were enriched. Only a couple of mild cases were covered in the study, and larger cohorts including severe cases with pre-infection samples were considered necessary. Whether the second-wave clones peaking on day 37 were SARS-CoV-2 specific was not confirmed.

Trimmed from V: 3 bases; trimmed from J: 4 bases; junction bases lacking a gene match: 4. The germline V gene yields SGHTA for CDR1 and FQGNSA for CDR2. The CDR3 starts with the cysteine, ends with the phenylalanine, and has 14 residues. Just CDR3 DNA is preserved here, 42 bases in frame from base 1. PBMCs were isolated by Ficoll-Paque density gradient centrifugation. Sequencing used an Illumina NovaSeq 6000. TCRalpha and TCRbeta cDNA libraries were constructed by 5'RACE with constant-segment primers, with sample barcodes and unique molecular identifiers being introduced. Trizol reagent was used to extract RNA from every sample. The libraries were amplified in two PCR steps, and the second step added a second sample barcode and Illumina TruSeq adapters. Libraries were sequenced on an Illumina NovaSeq with 2 x 150 bp paired-end reads. The authors' analysis ran thus. The reads were demultiplexed and collapsed into UMI-guided consensus sequences using migec v1.2.7. With mixcr v2.1.11, UMI consensuses were aligned to TRA and TRB V and J templates and assembled into clonotypes. Clonotypes were classified as expanded or contracted when called significant by both edgeR and NoisET, with noise models trained on biological replicates. For edgeR calls, the cutoffs were a false discovery rate-adjusted p below 0.01 and a log2 fold-change threshold of 1. As an exploratory analysis of dynamics, PCA with hierarchical clustering was applied to max-normalized trajectories of the 1000 most abundant clonotypes. Separately sequenced CD4+ and CD8+ repertoires were used to assign a CD4 or CD8 phenotype to each responding clone. TCRdb's own reprocessing of the public reads used fastp at Q25 and MiXCR and kept productive beta chains. A single entry per CDR3 protein holds the most common genes and DNA from its merged rows. The V and J calls, along with clone size, are taken from TCRdb and not from the paper's own processing. This sample comprises about 200,000 distinct CDR3 sequences, around 16% of them detected only once. Of the sample, about 2.1% is held by the ten largest clones.

This TCR was recovered from an adult woman who had mild COVID-19 (a few samples of this study predate the infection). The sample titles of this study are shuffled in the database, so cell type and time point are left out; the donor was told from shared clones. The chain was built from TRBV7-2 and TRBJ2-5; 8 middle bases align to TRBD1. The material sequenced was PBMCs or a T cell subset sorted from them (not recorded which). The bases read TGTGCCAGCAGCTTCTTCGGACAGGGAGAGACCCAGTACTTC. Its translation reads: CASSFFGQGETQYF.